This record looks at one T cell receptor (beta chain) sequence and its context. Assay: immunoSEQ multiplex PCR; the TCRdb copy retains only in-frame clones and omits some. The sample contains roughly 150,000 clones, 70% to 85% of which appear only once. The source of the sample is a study of cytomegalovirus exposure and HLA in healthy donors. The CDR3 has 14 residues. V lost 5 bases, J lost 5 bases, and 8 bases stayed unmatched. CDR1 and CDR2 (germline): MNHNY, SVGAGI (reference sequence). This sequence was found in a man aged 25 to 40 in good health and CMV-seropositive. Sample: PBMCs. The chain uses TRBV6-6 and TRBJ2-7, with 8 bases that match TRBD2. The CDR3 here is CASSPKLADNEQYF. The CDR3, as DNA: TGTGCCAGCAGTCCGAAACTAGCGGACAACGAGCAGTACTTC.